Listed below are T cell receptor beta chains from one sample, sequenced in a study of post-analysis software for immune sequencing data. TCRdb re-analysed the PCR reads in MiXCR, keeping a single row per CDR3 protein. Altogether about 770,000 distinct CDR3 sequences are present, 40% to 55% being singletons, with the ten largest covering 4.9%. The source material was blood. The source of these receptors is a girl aged 10 to 17 with multiple sclerosis. The CDR3 runs from the conserved cysteine through the conserved F or W. D genes are given only for firm matches. Clone size is stated in some rows and not others, as once, few, many or a class when expanded.

-	TRBV4-1	-	TRBJ1-5	CASSQAGGVRPQHF	TGCGCCAGCAGCCAAGCGGGCGGAGTCAGGCCCCAGCATTTT
-	TRBV29-1	-	TRBJ2-7	CSVEEGGASYEQYF	TGCAGCGTTGAAGAAGGCGGGGCCTCCTACGAGCAGTACTTC
-	TRBV12-3/TRBV12-4	TRBD2	TRBJ2-3	CASSFQAGEGPDTQYF	TGTGCCAGCAGTTTTCAGGCGGGAGAAGGACCAGATACGCAGTATTTT
-	TRBV6-5	TRBD2	TRBJ2-1	CASSNGPGTSVISEQFF	TGTGCCAGCAGTAACGGACCCGGGACTAGCGTCATCAGTGAGCAGTTCTTC
few	TRBV6-2/TRBV6-3	-	TRBJ2-1	CASGRRLGSQTSGDEQFF	TGTGCCAGCGGCCGAAGACTAGGATCGCAAACATCGGGGGATGAGCAGTTCTTC
many	TRBV6-5	-	TRBJ2-7	CASSSVYEQYF	TGTGCCAGCAGTTCAGTCTACGAGCAGTACTTC
-	TRBV5-1	-	TRBJ1-2	CASSLGQEEDYGYTF	TGCGCCAGCAGCTTGGGTCAGGAAGAGGACTATGGCTACACCTTC
-	TRBV4-3	-	TRBJ1-2	CASSQDSTGLNYGYTF	TGCGCCAGCAGCCAAGATAGTACAGGGCTTAACTATGGCTACACCTTC
-	TRBV12-3/TRBV12-4	-	TRBJ1-1	CASSSPDVNTEAFF	TGTGCCAGCAGTTCCCCCGACGTGAACACTGAAGCTTTCTTT
-	TRBV12-3/TRBV12-4	-	TRBJ2-2	CASSLGLAATGELFF	TGTGCCAGCAGTTTGGGGCTAGCAGCCACCGGGGAGCTGTTTTTT
-	TRBV20-1	-	TRBJ2-3	CSALPGPSPDTQYF	TGCAGTGCTTTACCGGGCCCCTCGCCAGATACGCAGTATTTT
-	TRBV20-1	-	TRBJ2-7	CSARVGAGSNYEQYF	TGCAGTGCTAGAGTAGGGGCAGGGTCGAACTACGAGCAGTACTTC
-	TRBV18	TRBD1	TRBJ2-3	CASSPRGQGSTDTQYF	TGTGCCAGCAGTCCCCGGGGACAGGGCTCGACAGATACGCAGTATTTT
-	TRBV7-9	-	TRBJ2-3	CASSLAEVGGDTQYF	TGTGCCAGCAGCTTAGCGGAGGTGGGGGGAGATACGCAGTATTTT
-	TRBV3-1	-	TRBJ2-1	CASSQGWREQFF	TGTGCCAGCAGCCAAGGGTGGCGAGAGCAGTTCTTC
-	TRBV11-1	TRBD2	TRBJ2-7	CASSLWTSGRIQYEQYF	TGTGCCAGCAGCTTATGGACTAGCGGACGGATACAGTACGAGCAGTACTTC
-	TRBV5-6	-	TRBJ2-7	CASSLSFSPYEQYF	TGTGCCAGCAGCTTGTCTTTTAGTCCCTACGAGCAGTACTTC
many	TRBV29-1	TRBD1	TRBJ2-3	CSVGSGQGFGGTQYF	TGCAGCGTTGGTAGCGGACAGGGGTTTGGTGGTACGCAGTATTTT
-	TRBV20-1	TRBD1	TRBJ2-3	CSAPDRGTTDTQYF	TGCAGTGCACCGGACAGGGGGACCACAGATACGCAGTATTTT
-	TRBV6-2/TRBV6-3	TRBD2	TRBJ2-5	CASSFSGSGRTQYF	TGTGCCAGCAGTTTTAGCGGGAGTGGGAGGACCCAGTACTTC
-	TRBV6-1	-	TRBJ1-2	CASSQRQATLDYTF	TGTGCCAGCAGTCAAAGACAGGCGACCCTCGACTACACCTTC
-	TRBV20-1	-	TRBJ2-1	CSTLDSDLGFSYNEQFF	TGCAGTACGCTTGATTCCGACTTGGGTTTCTCCTACAATGAGCAGTTCTTC
few	TRBV6-1	-	TRBJ1-5	CASKKPGGFGQPQHF	TGTGCCAGCAAAAAGCCAGGAGGGTTCGGTCAGCCCCAGCATTTT
many	TRBV13	-	TRBJ1-2	CASSLAGANYGYTF	TGTGCCAGCAGCTTGGCAGGGGCTAACTATGGCTACACCTTC
-	TRBV2	TRBD1	TRBJ1-4	CASSEANRGPNEKLFF	TGTGCCAGCAGTGAAGCGAACAGGGGGCCGAATGAAAAACTGTTTTTT
-	TRBV3-1	-	TRBJ2-5	CASSARGDGETQYF	TGTGCCAGCAGCGCACGAGGGGACGGGGAGACCCAGTACTTC
-	TRBV2	-	TRBJ2-2	CASRATGANTGELFF	TGTGCCAGCAGAGCGACAGGCGCGAACACCGGGGAGCTGTTTTTT
-	TRBV4-2	-	TRBJ2-7	CASSQDLAKSSYEQYF	TGTGCCAGCAGCCAAGATCTAGCCAAGAGCTCCTACGAGCAGTACTTC
-	TRBV20-1	-	TRBJ2-7	CSARDFRHEQYF	TGCAGTGCAAGGGACTTTCGGCACGAGCAGTACTTC
-	TRBV29-1	TRBD1	TRBJ2-1	CSVEGTGAYNEQFF	TGCAGCGTTGAAGGGACAGGGGCCTACAATGAGCAGTTCTTC
few	TRBV20-1	-	TRBJ2-3	CSAPLYLGTVTDTQYF	TGCAGTGCCCCACTTTATCTAGGGACCGTCACAGATACGCAGTATTTT
-	TRBV27	TRBD2	TRBJ2-1	CASSYRGTNGSTYNEQFF	TGTGCCAGCAGTTATCGGGGGACTAACGGCTCGACCTACAATGAGCAGTTCTTC
few	TRBV27	-	TRBJ2-5	CASKVMASHQETQYF	TGTGCCAGCAAAGTCATGGCGTCCCACCAAGAGACCCAGTACTTC
-	TRBV5-5	TRBD1	TRBJ2-5	CASSSRTGLRQETQYF	TGTGCCAGCAGCTCCCGGACAGGGTTGCGCCAAGAGACCCAGTACTTC
few	TRBV4-3	-	TRBJ2-1	CASSPGERGHNEQFF	TGCGCCAGCAGCCCCGGGGAGAGGGGTCACAATGAGCAGTTCTTC
few	TRBV12-3/TRBV12-4	TRBD1	TRBJ2-6	CASRDRDKSGANVLTF	TGTGCCAGCAGGGACAGGGACAAGTCTGGGGCCAACGTCCTGACTTTC
few	TRBV5-6	-	TRBJ2-7	CASSPLLLRDGARDEQYF	TGTGCCAGCAGCCCTCTTCTTCTGCGGGATGGGGCTCGGGACGAGCAGTACTTC
-	TRBV28	-	TRBJ2-7	CASSLSPVVRSYEQYF	TGTGCCAGCAGTTTATCCCCCGTTGTCCGCTCCTACGAGCAGTACTTC
-	TRBV7-9	TRBD1	TRBJ2-3	CASSSLRDRTKDTQYF	TGTGCCAGCAGCTCTCTAAGGGACAGGACAAAAGATACGCAGTATTTT
-	TRBV24-1	-	TRBJ2-5	CATSDSTRVWETQYF	TGTGCCACCAGTGATTCGACCAGGGTATGGGAGACCCAGTACTTC
-	TRBV7-8	-	TRBJ2-7	CASSLAMYPFRYEQYF	TGTGCCAGCAGCTTAGCGATGTATCCTTTTCGATACGAGCAGTACTTC
few	TRBV6-1	-	TRBJ2-5	CASKRGPGETQYF	TGTGCCAGCAAAAGGGGCCCAGGGGAGACCCAGTACTTC
many	TRBV5-1	TRBD1	TRBJ2-7	CASSLETGLSYEQYF	TGTGCCAGCAGCCTGGAGACAGGGCTCTCCTACGAGCAGTACTTC
-	TRBV30	TRBD2	TRBJ2-4	CAWSGGQGGEQYF	TGTGCCTGGAGTGGCGGTCAGGGAGGGGAGCAGTACTTC
few	TRBV7-2	TRBD1	TRBJ2-4	CAGSPQNTGVAKNIQYF	TGTGCTGGCAGCCCCCAAAATACAGGGGTCGCCAAAAACATTCAGTACTTC
-	TRBV12-3/TRBV12-4	-	TRBJ2-3	CASIPSKVTVQDTQYF	TGTGCCAGCATTCCTTCGAAGGTGACAGTTCAAGATACGCAGTATTTT
few	TRBV15	-	TRBJ2-5	CATSRETVWETQYF	TGTGCCACCAGCAGAGAGACAGTGTGGGAGACCCAGTACTTC
few	TRBV7-2	-	TRBJ2-3	CASSWGLSTDTQYF	TGTGCCAGCAGCTGGGGACTGAGCACAGATACGCAGTATTTT
few	TRBV7-2	TRBD2	TRBJ2-5	CASSPGLAPYQETQYF	TGTGCCAGCAGCCCGGGACTAGCACCTTACCAAGAGACCCAGTACTTC
-	TRBV11-2	TRBD1	TRBJ2-5	CASSSGQGGFQETQYF	TGTGCCAGCAGCTCGGGACAGGGAGGATTCCAAGAGACCCAGTACTTC
-	TRBV5-1	-	TRBJ1-1	CASSFGWEQGSNTEAFF	TGCGCCAGCAGCTTCGGTTGGGAACAGGGATCCAACACTGAAGCTTTCTTT
-	TRBV20-1	-	TRBJ2-3	CSATPREAYYPDTQYF	TGCAGTGCCACCCCGAGGGAGGCCTATTACCCAGATACGCAGTATTTT
few	TRBV29-1	TRBD1	TRBJ2-5	CSVGGRDRDETQYF	TGCAGCGTTGGGGGCCGGGACAGGGATGAGACCCAGTACTTC
-	TRBV7-2	TRBD1	TRBJ2-7	CASSFGTGAREQYF	TGTGCCAGCAGCTTCGGGACAGGGGCGAGGGAGCAGTACTTC
few	TRBV5-1	TRBD1	TRBJ1-1	CASSTWTGGTEAFF	TGCGCCAGCAGCACCTGGACAGGGGGAACTGAAGCTTTCTTT
-	TRBV28	TRBD1	TRBJ2-5	CATRWNRDRQETQYF	TGTGCCACCCGATGGAACCGGGACAGACAAGAGACCCAGTACTTC
few	TRBV7-9	TRBD1	TRBJ1-2	CASSLGQENSFYGYTF	TGTGCCAGCAGCTTGGGACAGGAGAACTCGTTCTATGGCTACACCTTC
many	TRBV6-1	-	TRBJ1-1	CASSEAHTEAFF	TGTGCCAGCAGTGAAGCCCACACTGAAGCTTTCTTT
-	TRBV20-1	-	TRBJ1-2	CSARDLEDGGYTF	TGCAGTGCTAGAGATCTGGAAGACGGAGGCTACACCTTC